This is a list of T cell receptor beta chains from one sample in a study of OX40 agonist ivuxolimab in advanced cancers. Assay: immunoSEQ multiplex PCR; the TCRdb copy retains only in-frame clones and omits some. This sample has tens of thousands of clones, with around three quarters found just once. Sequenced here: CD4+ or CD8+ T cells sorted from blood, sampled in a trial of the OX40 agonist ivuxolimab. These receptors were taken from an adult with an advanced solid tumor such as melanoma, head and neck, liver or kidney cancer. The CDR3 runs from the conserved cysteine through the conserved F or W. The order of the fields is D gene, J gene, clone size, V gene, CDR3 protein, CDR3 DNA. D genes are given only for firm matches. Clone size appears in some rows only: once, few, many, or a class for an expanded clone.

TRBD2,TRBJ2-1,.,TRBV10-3,CAITGGERGYNEQFF,TGTGCCATCACTGGGGGGGAGCGGGGTTACAATGAGCAGTTCTTC
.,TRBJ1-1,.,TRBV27,CASSLYLNTEAFF,TGTGCCAGCAGCCTTTACCTGAACACTGAAGCTTTCTTT
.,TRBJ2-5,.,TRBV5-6,CASSSGQRETQYF,TGTGCCAGCAGCTCCGGACAGAGAGAGACCCAGTACTTC
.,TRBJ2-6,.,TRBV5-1,CASSLVSSPGANVLTF,TGCGCCAGCAGCTTAGTATCCAGTCCTGGGGCCAACGTCCTGACTTTC
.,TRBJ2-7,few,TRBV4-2,CASSQGSGDYEQYF,TGTGCCAGCAGCCAAGGGTCAGGAGACTACGAGCAGTACTTC
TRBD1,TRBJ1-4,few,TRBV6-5,CASRSRGGGEKLFF,TGTGCCAGCAGAAGCAGGGGGGGTGGAGAAAAACTGTTTTTT
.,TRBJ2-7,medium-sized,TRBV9,CASSVGESYEQYF,TGTGCCAGCAGCGTTGGGGAGAGCTACGAGCAGTACTTC
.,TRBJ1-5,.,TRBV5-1,CASSLEAAGQPQHF,TGCGCCAGCAGCTTGGAGGCGGCGGGTCAGCCCCAGCATTTT
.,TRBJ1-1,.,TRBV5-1,CASSFPGGSEAFF,TGCGCCAGCAGCTTCCCGGGGGGCTCTGAAGCTTTCTTT
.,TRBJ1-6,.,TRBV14,CASSQGRGRNSPLHF,TGTGCCAGCAGCCAAGGTCGGGGTCGTAATTCACCCCTCCACTTT